The source of this T cell receptor (beta chain) is a study of response to subunit inactivated influenza vaccine. In the case of this clonotype: At one of its ends the junction is not consistent with the germline gene, which may arise from a read error.

There are 11 residues in the CDR3. In TCRdb, the RT-PCR reads were re-called with MiXCR into one record per CDR3 protein. The data contain under 950,000 distinct CDR3 sequences, 20% to 25% of them singletons. The sample in question was PBMCs from blood, obtained around 5 days after vaccination. The sequence derives from a man between 45 and 60 years old who received an inactivated influenza vaccine. This chain links TRBV12-3 or TRBV12-4 with TRBJ2-1; 7 bases fit TRBD1. The CDR3 reads CASSFGQVFHF. The CDR3, as DNA: TGTGCCAGCAGTTTCGGACAGGTCTTTCATTTC.